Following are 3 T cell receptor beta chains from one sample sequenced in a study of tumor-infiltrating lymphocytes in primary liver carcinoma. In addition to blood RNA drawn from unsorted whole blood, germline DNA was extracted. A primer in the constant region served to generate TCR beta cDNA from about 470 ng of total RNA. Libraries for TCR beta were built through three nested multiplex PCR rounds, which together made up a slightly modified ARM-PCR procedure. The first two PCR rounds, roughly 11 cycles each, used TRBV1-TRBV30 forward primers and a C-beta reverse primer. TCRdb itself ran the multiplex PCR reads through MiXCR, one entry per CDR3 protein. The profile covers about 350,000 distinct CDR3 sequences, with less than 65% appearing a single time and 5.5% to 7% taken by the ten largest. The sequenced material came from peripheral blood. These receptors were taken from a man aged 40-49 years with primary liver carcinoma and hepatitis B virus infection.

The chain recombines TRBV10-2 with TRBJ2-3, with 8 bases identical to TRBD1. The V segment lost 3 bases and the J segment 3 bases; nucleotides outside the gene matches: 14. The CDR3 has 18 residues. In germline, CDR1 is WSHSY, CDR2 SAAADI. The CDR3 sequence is CASSDAGQAFAGTDTQYF. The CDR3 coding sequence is TGCGCCAGCAGTGACGCGGGACAGGCATTCGCGGGGACAGATACGCAGTATTTT.

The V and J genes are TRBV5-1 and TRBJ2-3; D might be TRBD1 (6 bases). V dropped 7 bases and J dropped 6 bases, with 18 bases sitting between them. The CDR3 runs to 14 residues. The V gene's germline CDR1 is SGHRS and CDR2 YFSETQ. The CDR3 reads CASRGQPERDTQYF. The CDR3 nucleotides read TGCGCCAGCCGGGGACAACCCGAACGGGATACGCAGTATTTT. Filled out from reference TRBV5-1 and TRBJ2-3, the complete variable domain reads KAGVTQTPRYLIKTRGQQVTLSCSPISGHRSVSWYQQTPGQGLQFLFEYFSETQRNKGNFPGRFSGRQFSNSRSEMNVSTLELGDSALYLCASRGQPERDTQYFGPGTRLTVL.

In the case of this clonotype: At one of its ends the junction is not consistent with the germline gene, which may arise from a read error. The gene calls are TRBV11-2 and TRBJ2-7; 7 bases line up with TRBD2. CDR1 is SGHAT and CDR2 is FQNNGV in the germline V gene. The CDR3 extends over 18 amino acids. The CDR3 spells CASSWTRGTGTTYYEQCF. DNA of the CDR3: TGTGCCAGCAGCTGGACGCGGGGCACCGGGACTACCTATTACGAGCAGTGCTTC.